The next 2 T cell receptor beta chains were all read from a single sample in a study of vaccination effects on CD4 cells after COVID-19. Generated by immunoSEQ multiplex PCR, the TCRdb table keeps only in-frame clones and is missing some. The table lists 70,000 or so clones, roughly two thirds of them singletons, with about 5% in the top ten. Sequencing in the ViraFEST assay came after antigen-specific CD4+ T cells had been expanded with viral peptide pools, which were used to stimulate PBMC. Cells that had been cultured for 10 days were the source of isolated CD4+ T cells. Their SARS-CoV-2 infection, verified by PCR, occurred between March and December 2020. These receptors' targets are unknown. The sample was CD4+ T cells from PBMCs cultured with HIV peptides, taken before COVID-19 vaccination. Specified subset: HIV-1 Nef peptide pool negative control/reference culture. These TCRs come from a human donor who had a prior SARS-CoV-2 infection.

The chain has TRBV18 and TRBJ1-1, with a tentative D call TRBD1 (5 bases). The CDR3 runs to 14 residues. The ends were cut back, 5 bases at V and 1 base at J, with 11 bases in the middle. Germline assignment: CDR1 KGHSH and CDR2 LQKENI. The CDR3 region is CASSGRVQNTEAFF. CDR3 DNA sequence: TGTGCCAGCTCAGGCAGGGTCCAGAACACTGAAGCTTTCTTT.

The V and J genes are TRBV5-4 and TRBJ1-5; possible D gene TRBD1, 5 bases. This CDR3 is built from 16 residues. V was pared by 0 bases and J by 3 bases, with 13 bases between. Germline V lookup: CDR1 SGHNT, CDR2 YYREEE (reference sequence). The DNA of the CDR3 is TGTGCCAGCAGCTTGGGGGGCCCTTCCTCCAATCAGCCCCAGCATTTT. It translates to CASSLGGPSSNQPQHF.